Below are 21 T cell receptor beta chains sequenced from a single sample in a study of T-cell memory formation after mild COVID-19. Each CDR3 protein is one row after TCRdb ran MiXCR on the 5' RACE reads. This table holds fewer than 400,000 distinct CDR3 sequences, under 15% found once. Sequencing was performed on PBMCs or a T cell subset sorted from them (not recorded which). The source is a man aged 18 to 30 who had mild COVID-19 (a few samples of this study predate the infection). Cell type and time point are not known.

This chain links TRBV6-5 with TRBJ2-4, with a tentative D call TRBD2 (6 bases). This CDR3 spans 15 amino acids. Per germline, CDR1 MNHEY and CDR2 SVGAGI. CDR3 coding DNA: TGTGCTACGGCGGGGCTGCCGGAGTCCAAAAACATTCAGTACTTC. Encoded protein: CATAGLPESKNIQYF.

This clonotype appeared a few times. This chain links TRBV5-1 with TRBJ2-1; 7 bases match TRBD2. Germline CDR1 is SGHRS and CDR2 is YFSETQ. The CDR3 sequence is 14 residues long. V dropped 4 bases and J dropped 9; count of bases not matched to a gene: 10. The CDR3 protein is CASSPGEGIREQFF. As DNA, the CDR3 is TGCGCCAGCAGCCCCGGGGAGGGGATCCGTGAGCAGTTCTTC.

This clonotype has more than one count but fewer than ten. The V call is TRBV7-2, the J call TRBJ1-6; D is possibly TRBD1 (6 bases). Deletions cut 1 base from V and 9 bases from J, with 13 bases between. CDR1 is SGHTA and CDR2 is FQGNSA in the germline V gene. The CDR3 totals 15 residues. In DNA form, the CDR3 reads TGTGCCAGCAGCTTAGTGGGGGGCGCGGGTTCACCCCTCCACTTT. Amino acids: CASSLVGGAGSPLHF.

The chain combines TRBV7-9 with TRBJ2-3; tentative D call: TRBD1 (5 bases). Germline lookup yields CDR1 SEHNR and CDR2 FQNEAQ (reference sequence). The CDR3 runs 17 residues. Trimming pared 5 bases from V and 2 bases from J, leaving 20 bases between. The CDR3 protein is CASSLYGHIRYTDTQYF. CDR3 sequence (DNA): TGTGCCAGCAGCCTCTATGGACACATCCGATACACAGATACGCAGTATTTT.

The chain has TRBV7-9 and TRBJ1-2; D may be TRBD1 (6 bases). CDR1 and CDR2 (germline): SEHNR, FQNEAQ (reference sequence). CDR3 length: 15 amino acids. V was clipped by 5 bases and J by 7 bases, with 20 bases between them. DNA of the CDR3: TGTGCCAGCAGCAGGGAGGGGCAGGGGCCGGTTGGCTACACCTTC. This encodes CASSREGQGPVGYTF.

This clonotype was observed many times. This chain links TRBV4-1 with TRBJ2-5; the D is unclear. The CDR3 length is 14 residues. Trimming took 1 base from V and 1 from J, leaving 7 bases between them. Germline-derived CDR1 and CDR2 are MGHRA and YSYEKL. Here the CDR3 reads CASSQGPGQETQYF. DNA for the CDR3: TGCGCCAGCAGCCAAGGCCCCGGCCAAGAGACCCAGTACTTC.

Many counts were recorded for this clonotype. This chain joins TRBV12-3 or TRBV12-4 and TRBJ1-6; TRBD1 is a possible D gene (6 bases). CDR3 length equals 14 residues. Trimming pared 6 bases from V and 4 bases from J, leaving 10 bases between. CDR3 nucleotide sequence: TGTGCCAGCAGCAAACAGGGATATAATTCACCCCTCCACTTT. Its translation is CASSKQGYNSPLHF.

The chain uses TRBV19 and TRBJ1-5, with TRBD1 as a possible D gene (5 bases). The V gene's germline CDR1 is LNHDA and CDR2 SQIVND (reference sequence). Trimming stripped 3 bases from V and 2 bases from J, with 11 bases between. The CDR3 spans 15 residues. This CDR3 reads CASSMGGSGNQPQHF. The CDR3 DNA reads as TGTGCCAGTAGTATGGGGGGATCGGGCAATCAGCCCCAGCATTTT.

This clonotype was seen only a few times. The V gene is TRBV12-3 or TRBV12-4, the J gene TRBJ1-5, with D possibly TRBD1 on 5 matching bases. The CDR3 sequence is 14 residues long. Trimming cost V 5 bases and J 3 bases, with 11 bases left between them. The CDR3 DNA is TGTGCCAGCAGTCTGGGACTGACCAATCAGCCCCAGCATTTT. Translation: CASSLGLTNQPQHF.

This chain connects TRBV30 to TRBJ2-2, with 7 bases that match TRBD1. CDR1 is GTSNPN, CDR2 SVGIG, per germline (reference sequence). Trimming at V came to 3 bases and at J to 0 bases, leaving 4 bases not matched to a gene. The CDR3 extends over 15 amino acids. The CDR3 bases are TGTGCCTGGAGGGGGGACAGTGCGAACACCGGGGAGCTGTTTTTT. Protein: CAWRGDSANTGELFF. The whole variable domain, remainder taken from reference TRBV30 and TRBJ2-2, is SQTIHQWPATLVQPVGSPLSLECTVEGTSNPNLYWYRQAAGRGLQLLFYSVGIGQISSEVPQNLSASRPQDRQFILSSKKLLLSDSGFYLCAWRGDSANTGELFFGEGSRLTVL.

The chain employs TRBV7-3 and TRBJ2-5; D may be TRBD2 (6 bases). V was pared by 0 bases and J by 5 bases, with 7 bases between. The CDR3 sequence is 13 residues long. Germline CDR1 reads SGHTA; CDR2 reads FQGTGA. CDR3 sequence (DNA): TGTGCCAGCAGCTTAACTGCGGGGGAGACCCAGTACTTC. It specifies CASSLTAGETQYF.

The chain carries TRBV15 and TRBJ1-4; the match to TRBD1 covers 10 bases. The J segment lost 12 bases and the V segment lost 3 bases, leaving 4 bases of the junction unmatched. This CDR3 is built from 13 residues. CDR1 and CDR2 (germline): LNHNV, YYDKDF (reference sequence). In DNA form, the CDR3 reads TGTGCCACCAGCAGGGGCGACAGGGGGCAACTGTTTTTT. Translated: CATSRGDRGQLFF.

V usage is TRBV3-1 and J usage is TRBJ2-2, with 11 bases matching TRBD1. The germline CDR1 and CDR2 sequences are LGHDT and YNNKEL (reference sequence). Trimming took 3 bases from V and 6 from J; bases not matched to a gene: 6. This CDR3 is 16 amino acids long. In DNA form, the CDR3 reads TGTGCCAGCAGCCAGATTGGACAGGGGGCCGCCGGGGAGCTGTTTTTT. It encodes CASSQIGQGAAGELFF.

CDR3 protein: CASSPGLAGGQQETQYF. The CDR3 DNA reads as TGCGCCAGCAGCCCAGGACTAGCGGGGGGCCAGCAAGAGACCCAGTACTTC. The gene calls are TRBV5-1 and TRBJ2-5; 14 bases match TRBD2. The CDR3 spans 17 residues. Germline V gene sequence: CDR1 SGHRS, CDR2 YFSETQ. With 4 bases clipped from V and 2 bases from J, the junction kept 7 bases outside the gene matches.

The chain combines TRBV27 with TRBJ2-2; D ambiguous. CDR3 size: 14 residues. With 6 bases removed from V and 6 bases from J, the gap between germline ends came to 14 bases. CDR1 is MNHEY and CDR2 is SMNVEV in the germline V gene (reference sequence). CDR3 nucleotide sequence: TGTGCCAGCAGGACTCCCTTGTCCCCCGGGGAGCTGTTTTTT. Its protein product is CASRTPLSPGELFF.

This chain links TRBV7-9 with TRBJ2-7; TRBD1 aligns across 10 bases. Per germline, CDR1 SEHNR and CDR2 FQNEAQ (reference sequence). The CDR3 contains 15 residues. V lost 5 bases and J lost 5; bases outside the gene matches: 9. The DNA of the CDR3 is TGTGCCAGCAGCAAATGGGACAGGGGTATACACGAGCAGTACGTC. Its translation: CASSKWDRGIHEQYV.

V is TRBV2 and J is TRBJ1-1; D is ambiguous. Per germline, CDR1 SNHLY and CDR2 FYNNEI. V was clipped by 9 bases and J by 2 bases, with 10 bases between them. This CDR3 contains 12 residues. In nucleotides, the CDR3 is TGTGCCAGTAACATTGTTAACACTGAAGCTTTCTTT. This encodes CASNIVNTEAFF.

This chain joins TRBV12-3 or TRBV12-4 and TRBJ2-1, with D unresolved. V was shortened by 5 bases and J by 8 bases, with 4 bases between the two germline ends. The CDR3 consists of 10 residues. CDR3 protein: CASSVYEQFF. The CDR3 DNA follows: TGTGCCAGCAGTGTCTATGAGCAGTTCTTC.

This clonotype was recorded a few times. The rearrangement uses TRBV5-6 and TRBJ2-7; D unresolved. Germline CDR1 and CDR2: SGHDT and YYEEEE. This CDR3 region has 11 residues. V lost 2 bases, J lost 7 bases, and 7 bases lay in between. The CDR3, as DNA: TGTGCCAGCAGCTTCGTGGGGGAGCAGTACTTC. It codes for CASSFVGEQYF.

The chain joins TRBV6-5 to TRBJ2-5; TRBD2 is a possible D gene (5 bases). The CDR3 covers 14 residues. Trimming took 1 base from V and 5 from J, leaving 11 bases between them. Per the germline V gene, CDR1 is MNHEY and CDR2 is SVGAGI. The CDR3 nucleotides read TGTGCCAGCAGTTACTTGGGGAGTCCGGAGACCCAGTACTTC. Translated: CASSYLGSPETQYF.

The chain combines TRBV10-3 with TRBJ2-7; no definite D call. V was trimmed by 0 bases and J by 2 bases, leaving 5 bases between them. Germline V lookup: CDR1 ENHRY, CDR2 SYGVKD. This CDR3 comprises 13 residues. CDR3 in DNA: TGTGCCATCAGTGAGTCGACTCCCTACGAGCAGTACGTC. Encoded protein: CAISESTPYEQYV.